Listed below are T cell receptor beta chains from one sample, sequenced in a study of blood T cell repertoires in COVID-19. Method: immunoSEQ multiplex PCR; TCRdb's copy keeps in-frame clones and lacks some. The sample has some 30,000 clones; roughly 91% are singletons. The sequencing sample was made of peripheral blood. The source of these receptors is a human donor with active COVID-19. The donor label of this sample is uncertain. Each CDR3 is given with its conserved first and last residue. A D gene is named only where the DNA matches it firmly.

D: TRBD2
J: TRBJ2-1
V: TRBV11-2
CDR3: CASSPIAGASHNEQFF
DNA: TGTGCCAGCAGCCCCATAGCGGGAGCCAGCCACAATGAGCAGTTCTTC

D: .
J: TRBJ2-1
V: TRBV9
CDR3: CASSVAGLSYNEQFF
DNA: TGTGCCAGCAGCGTAGCGGGGTTATCCTACAATGAGCAGTTCTTC

D: .
J: TRBJ1-2
V: TRBV24-1
CDR3: CATSDGTSAEGYTF
DNA: TGTGCCACCAGTGACGGAACATCAGCGGAAGGCTACACCTTC

D: .
J: TRBJ2-7
V: TRBV19
CDR3: CASSIIPGNEQYF
DNA: TGTGCCAGTAGTATTATACCGGGGAACGAGCAGTACTTC

D: .
J: TRBJ2-1
V: TRBV13
CDR3: CASGLPGGNEQFF
DNA: TGTGCCAGCGGACTGCCCGGGGGCAATGAGCAGTTCTTC

D: TRBD1
J: TRBJ1-1
V: TRBV29-1
CDR3: CSGRQGRNTEAFF
DNA: TGCAGCGGAAGACAGGGGCGGAACACTGAAGCTTTCTTT

D: .
J: TRBJ1-6
V: TRBV7-2
CDR3: CASSGGRYSPLHF
DNA: TGTGCCAGCAGCGGCGGTCGTTACTCACCCCTCCACTTT

D: .
J: TRBJ2-3
V: TRBV7-9
CDR3: CASGTSPGTDTQYF
DNA: TGTGCCAGCGGTACTAGCCCGGGCACAGATACGCAGTATTTT

D: .
J: TRBJ2-5
V: TRBV7-6
CDR3: CASSRDWGRETQYF
DNA: TGTGCCAGCAGCCGAGACTGGGGCAGAGAGACCCAGTACTTC

D: TRBD1
J: TRBJ1-5
V: TRBV30
CDR3: CAWSIGDRRNQPQHF
DNA: TGTGCCTGGAGTATAGGGGACAGGCGCAATCAGCCCCAGCATTTT

D: .
J: TRBJ2-2
V: TRBV10-2
CDR3: CASSSAGELFF
DNA: TGCGCCAGCAGTTCGGCCGGGGAGCTGTTTTTT

D: .
J: TRBJ2-7
V: TRBV29-1
CDR3: CSSRDGTYEQYF
DNA: TGCAGCTCACGTGACGGGACCTACGAGCAGTACTTC

D: .
J: TRBJ2-3
V: TRBV28
CDR3: CASSLGAGDTDTQYF
DNA: TGTGCCAGCAGTTTAGGGGCAGGGGACACAGATACGCAGTATTTT

D: .
J: TRBJ2-1
V: TRBV5-8
CDR3: CASSLRRGSYNEQFF
DNA: TGTGCCAGCAGCTTGAGACGGGGTTCCTACAATGAGCAGTTCTTC

D: .
J: TRBJ1-6
V: TRBV4-1
CDR3: CASSQGRYNSPLHF
DNA: TGCGCCAGCAGCCAAGGGAGATATAATTCACCCCTCCACTTT

D: .
J: TRBJ1-1
V: TRBV7-9
CDR3: CASSRSGGVTEAFF
DNA: TGTGCCAGCAGCCGCTCCGGGGGGGTCACTGAAGCTTTCTTT

D: .
J: TRBJ2-3
V: TRBV3-1/TRBV3-2
CDR3: CASSLSLGGSTDTQYF
DNA: TGTGCCAGCAGCCTTAGTTTAGGGGGTTCGACAGATACGCAGTATTTT